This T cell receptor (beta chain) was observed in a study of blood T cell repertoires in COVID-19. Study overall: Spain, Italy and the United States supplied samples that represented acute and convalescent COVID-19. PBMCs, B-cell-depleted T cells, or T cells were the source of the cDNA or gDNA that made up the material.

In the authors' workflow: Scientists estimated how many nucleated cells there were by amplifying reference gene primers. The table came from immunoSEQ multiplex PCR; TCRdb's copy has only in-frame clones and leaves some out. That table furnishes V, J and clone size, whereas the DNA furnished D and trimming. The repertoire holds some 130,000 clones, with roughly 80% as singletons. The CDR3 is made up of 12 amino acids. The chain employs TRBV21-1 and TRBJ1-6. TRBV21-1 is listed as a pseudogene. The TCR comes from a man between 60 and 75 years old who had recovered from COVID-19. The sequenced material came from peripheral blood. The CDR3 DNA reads TGTGCCAGCAGCAAAGTCCCCCGGGCCCTCCACTTT. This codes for CASSKVPRALHF.